These 10 T cell receptor beta chains were sequenced from one sample in a study of T-cell reconstitution after alpha-beta-depleted transplantation in children. Unique molecular identifiers were incorporated into the prepared TCRbeta library. MiXCR, run by TCRdb on the PCR reads, gives a single entry per CDR3 protein. The sample contains some 450,000 distinct CDR3 sequences, 43% of which appear only once. The source was PBMCs, collected before TCRalphabeta/CD19-depleted stem cell transplant. Receptor source: a girl aged 2-9 years with aplastic anemia, due to receive a stem cell transplant.

This clonotype showed up just a few times. V gene TRBV20-1 combines with J gene TRBJ2-4; D might be TRBD2 (5 bases). Trimming removed 1 base from V and 0 bases from J, with 7 bases in between. The CDR3 is 14 amino acids. Germline values: CDR1 DFQATT, CDR2 SNEGSKA (reference sequence). Here the CDR3 DNA reads TGCAGTGCTAGAGGACGGGGAGCCAAAAACATTCAGTACTTC. Translation: CSARGRGAKNIQYF.

J is TRBJ2-1 and V is TRBV13; D may be TRBD2 (5 bases). From germline, CDR1 is PRHDT and CDR2 FYEKMQ (reference sequence). The ends were cut back, 6 bases at V and 13 bases at J, with 13 bases in the middle. This CDR3 is built from 11 residues. This CDR3 is CASSSAVGQFF. CDR3 DNA sequence: TGTGCCAGCAGTTCAGCGGTCGGACAGTTCTTC.

This clonotype was detected only a few times. The chain recombines TRBV5-1 with TRBJ2-3; TRBD2 might be the D (5 bases). V shed 4 bases and J shed 3 bases, with 15 bases lying between them. Germline V gives CDR1 SGHRS, CDR2 YFSETQ. The CDR3 sequence is 15 residues long. CDR3 in amino acids: CASSHPGYATDTQYF. The CDR3 DNA sequence: TGCGCCAGCAGCCATCCGGGATACGCAACAGATACGCAGTATTTT.

The rearrangement links TRBV15 to TRBJ2-1; D is possibly TRBD1 or TRBD2 (5 bases each). Germline values: CDR1 LNHNV, CDR2 YYDKDF (reference sequence). The CDR3 covers 18 residues. The V end was cut by 3 bases, the J end by 5 bases, with 23 bases between. The CDR3 is CATSSLIGGRDGNNEQFF. For the CDR3, the DNA is TGTGCCACCAGCAGTCTCATAGGCGGAAGGGACGGCAACAATGAGCAGTTCTTC.

The table lists this clonotype with many counts. The rearrangement links TRBV27 to TRBJ1-1; D ambiguous. This CDR3 contains 13 residues. Germline loops: CDR1 MNHEY, CDR2 SMNVEV (reference sequence). The germline V and J ends were trimmed by 2 bases and 6 bases, with 10 bases remaining between them. CDR3 sequence reads: CASSLVGDPEAFF. The CDR3 nucleotides read TGTGCCAGCAGTTTAGTGGGAGACCCTGAAGCTTTCTTT.

V gene TRBV7-2 combines with J gene TRBJ2-7; no reliable D call. The CDR3 spans 16 residues. The germline V and J ends were trimmed by 3 bases and 2 bases, with 17 bases remaining between them. Per germline, CDR1 SGHTA and CDR2 FQGNSA. The CDR3 coding sequence is TGTGCCAGCAGCTTTTGGGTGTATAAGGGAACCTACGAGCAGTACTTC. This gives the protein CASSFWVYKGTYEQYF.

This clonotype was detected many times. The V gene is TRBV28, the J gene TRBJ1-2; no clear D. The CDR3 consists of 13 residues. Germline-derived CDR1 and CDR2 are MDHEN and SYDVKM. Between the trimmed V and J ends, which lost 5 bases and 5 bases, there was a span of 12 bases. The CDR3 sequence is CASSPPGEYGYTF. In DNA form, the CDR3 reads TGTGCCAGCAGTCCCCCAGGAGAGTATGGCTACACCTTC.

This clonotype came up once. This may be a read error: a much more frequent sequence differs by one nucleotide. This chain links TRBV10-3 with TRBJ2-1; D gene uncertain. This CDR3 is built from 14 residues. V lost 4 bases and J lost 5, with 12 bases in between. Germline CDR1 ENHRY, CDR2 SYGVKD. This chain's CDR3 is CAISGFGAHNEQFF. The CDR3 DNA follows: TGTGCCATCAGTGGGTTTGGCGCCCACAATGAGCAGTTCTTC.

This clonotype was recorded a few times. The chain combines TRBV20-1 with TRBJ1-3, with 8 bases matching TRBD1. The CDR3 runs 15 residues. CDR1 and CDR2 from the germline V gene are DFQATT and SNEGSKA (reference sequence). V shed 1 base and J 4 bases; nucleotides not matched to a gene: 6. This CDR3 reads CSARVPTGAGNTIYF. The CDR3 DNA sequence: TGCAGTGCTAGAGTTCCGACAGGGGCAGGAAACACCATATATTTT.

By sample fraction, this clonotype is medium-sized. The genes are TRBV5-1 and TRBJ1-2; weak D call: TRBD1 (6 bases). Trimming took off 1 base at V and 4 bases at J, with 11 bases between the two ends. Germline-derived CDR1 and CDR2 are SGHRS and YFSETQ. CDR3 length: 14 amino acids. The CDR3, as DNA: TGCGCCAGCAGCTTGACACAGGGCGGCTATGGCTACACCTTC. Protein sequence: CASSLTQGGYGYTF.